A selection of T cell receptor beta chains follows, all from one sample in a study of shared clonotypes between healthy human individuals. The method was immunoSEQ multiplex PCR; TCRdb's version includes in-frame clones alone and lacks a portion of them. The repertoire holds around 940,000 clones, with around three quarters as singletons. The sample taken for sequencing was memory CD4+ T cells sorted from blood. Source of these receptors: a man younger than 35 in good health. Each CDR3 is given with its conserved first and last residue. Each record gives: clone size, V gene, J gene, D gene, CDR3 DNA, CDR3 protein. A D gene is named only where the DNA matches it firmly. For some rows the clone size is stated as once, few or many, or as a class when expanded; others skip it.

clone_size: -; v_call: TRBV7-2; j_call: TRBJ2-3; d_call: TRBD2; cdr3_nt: TGTGCCAGCAGCTTAGGTTCCCTAGCGGGGGGCACAGATACGCAGTATTTT; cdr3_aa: CASSLGSLAGGTDTQYF
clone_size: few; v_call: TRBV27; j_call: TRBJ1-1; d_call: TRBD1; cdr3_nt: TGTGCCAGCAGCAGCAGGGGGCGACGCACTGAAGCTTTCTTT; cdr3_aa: CASSSRGRRTEAFF
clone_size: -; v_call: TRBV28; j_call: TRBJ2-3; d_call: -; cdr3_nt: TGTGCCAGCAGTCAAGGGACCGGTAGCACAGATACGCAGTATTTT; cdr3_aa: CASSQGTGSTDTQYF
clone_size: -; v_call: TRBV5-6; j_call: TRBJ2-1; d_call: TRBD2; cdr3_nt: TGTGCCAGCAGCCGGGGACTAGTCCCAACCAATGAGCAGTTCTTC; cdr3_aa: CASSRGLVPTNEQFF
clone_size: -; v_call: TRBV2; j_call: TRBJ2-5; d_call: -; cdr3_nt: TGTGCCAGCAGCTGGCCTGGGGAGACCCAGTACTTC; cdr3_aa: CASSWPGETQYF
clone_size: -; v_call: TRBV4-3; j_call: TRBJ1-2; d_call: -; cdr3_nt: TGCGCCAGCAGCCAAGACTGGGGGCCCTCCGGGAGCTACACCTTC; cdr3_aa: CASSQDWGPSGSYTF
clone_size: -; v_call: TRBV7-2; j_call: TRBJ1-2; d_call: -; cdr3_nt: TGTGCCAGCAGCTTGGGACGGATCTATGGCTACACCTTC; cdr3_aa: CASSLGRIYGYTF
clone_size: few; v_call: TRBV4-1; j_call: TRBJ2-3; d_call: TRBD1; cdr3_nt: TGCGCCAGCAGCCAAGGCGGGACAGGGAACACAGATACGCAGTATTTT; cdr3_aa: CASSQGGTGNTDTQYF
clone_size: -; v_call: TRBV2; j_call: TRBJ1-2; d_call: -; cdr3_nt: TGTGCCAGCTGCTACCGGTTAAACTATGGCTACACCTTC; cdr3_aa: CASCYRLNYGYTF
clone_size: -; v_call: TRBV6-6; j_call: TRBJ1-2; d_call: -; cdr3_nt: TGTGCCAGCACTTGGGGCGCTAACTATGGCTACACCTTC; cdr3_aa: CASTWGANYGYTF
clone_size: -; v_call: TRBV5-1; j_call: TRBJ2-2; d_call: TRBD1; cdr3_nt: TGCGCCGGTCGGACAGGGGTTGACGGGGAGCTGTTTTTT; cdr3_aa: CAGRTGVDGELFF
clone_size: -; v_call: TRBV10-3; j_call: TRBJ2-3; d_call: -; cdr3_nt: TGTGCCATCAGTCGACAGATCTCAGATACGCAGTATTTT; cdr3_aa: CAISRQISDTQYF
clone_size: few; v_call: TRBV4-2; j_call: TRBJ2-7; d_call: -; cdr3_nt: TGTGCCAGCAGCCAAGAGGGACGGAGCTCCTACGAGCAGTACTTC; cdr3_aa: CASSQEGRSSYEQYF
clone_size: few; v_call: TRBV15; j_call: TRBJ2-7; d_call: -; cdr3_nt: TGTGCCACCAGCCCCTACGAGCAGTACTTC; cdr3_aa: CATSPYEQYF
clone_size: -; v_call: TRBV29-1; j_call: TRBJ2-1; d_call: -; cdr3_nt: TGCAGCGTGGGACACCTAGGGAATGAGCAGTTCTTC; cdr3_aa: CSVGHLGNEQFF
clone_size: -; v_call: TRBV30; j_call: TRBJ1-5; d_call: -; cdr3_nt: TGTGCCTGGAGTGAATCGACAGGACGTCAGCCCCAGCATTTT; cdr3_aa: CAWSESTGRQPQHF
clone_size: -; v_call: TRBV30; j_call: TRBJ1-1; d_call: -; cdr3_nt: TGTGCCTGGAGTCCCCACACTGAAGCTTTCTTT; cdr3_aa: CAWSPHTEAFF
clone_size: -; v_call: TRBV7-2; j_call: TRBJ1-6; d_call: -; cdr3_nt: TGTGCCAGCAGCTTAGTTCCCGAATCACCCCTCCACTTT; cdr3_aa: CASSLVPESPLHF
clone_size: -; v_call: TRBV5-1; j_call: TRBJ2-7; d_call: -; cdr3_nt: TGCGCCAGCAGCTTGGGAAACAACTACCCTCCCTACGAGCAGTACTTC; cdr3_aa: CASSLGNNYPPYEQYF
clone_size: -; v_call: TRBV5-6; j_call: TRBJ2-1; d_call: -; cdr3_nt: TGTGCCAGCAGCTTGGGTAGCTCCTACAATGAGCAGTTCTTC; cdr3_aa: CASSLGSSYNEQFF
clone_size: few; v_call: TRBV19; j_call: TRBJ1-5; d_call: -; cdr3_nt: TGTGCCAGTAGAAAAAAGAGTCCCATCGCGTCCAATCAGCCCCAGCATTTT; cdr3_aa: CASRKKSPIASNQPQHF
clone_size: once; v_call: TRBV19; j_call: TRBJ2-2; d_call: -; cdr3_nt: TGTGCCAGTAGGAATGGAAAAGGGGGGAACACCGGGGAGCTGTTTTTT; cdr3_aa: CASRNGKGGNTGELFF
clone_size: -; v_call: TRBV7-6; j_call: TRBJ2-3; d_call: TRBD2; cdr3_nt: TGTGCCAGCAGCCCGGCAAGCGGGGGGATGACAGATACGCAGTATTTT; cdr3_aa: CASSPASGGMTDTQYF
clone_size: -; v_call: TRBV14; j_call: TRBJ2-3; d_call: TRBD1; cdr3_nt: TGTGCCAGCAGCCGGGACAGGGCATCAGATACGCAGTATTTT; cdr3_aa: CASSRDRASDTQYF
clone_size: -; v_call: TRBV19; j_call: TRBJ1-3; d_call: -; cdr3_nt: TGTGCCAGTACCCCTATCCCGTACCGCTCTGGAAACACCATATATTTT; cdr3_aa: CASTPIPYRSGNTIYF
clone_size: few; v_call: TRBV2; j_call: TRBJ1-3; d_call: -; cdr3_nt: TGTGCCAGCAGTGAAGTCAGGAGCTCTGGAAACACCATATATTTT; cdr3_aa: CASSEVRSSGNTIYF
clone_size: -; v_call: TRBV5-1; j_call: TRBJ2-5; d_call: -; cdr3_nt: TGCGCCAGCAGCTTGATAACAGGCCAAGAGACCCAGTACTTC; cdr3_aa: CASSLITGQETQYF
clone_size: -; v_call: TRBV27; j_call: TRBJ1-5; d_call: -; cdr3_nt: TGTGCCAGCAGTTTCACCGGGGCCACGGGGCAGCCCCAGCATTTT; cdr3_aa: CASSFTGATGQPQHF
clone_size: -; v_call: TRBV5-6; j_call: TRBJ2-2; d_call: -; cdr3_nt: TGTGCCAGCAGCTGGGAGCCCGGGGTGAACACCGGGGAGCTGTTTTTT; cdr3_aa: CASSWEPGVNTGELFF
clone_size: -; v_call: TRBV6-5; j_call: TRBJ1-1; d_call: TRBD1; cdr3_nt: TGTGCCAGCAACGACAGGGGAGGGTCTGAAGCTTTCTTT; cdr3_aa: CASNDRGGSEAFF
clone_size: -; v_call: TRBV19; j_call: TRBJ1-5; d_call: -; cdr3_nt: TGTGCCAGTACCTTGGGAGGGAATCAGCCCCAGCATTTT; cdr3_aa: CASTLGGNQPQHF
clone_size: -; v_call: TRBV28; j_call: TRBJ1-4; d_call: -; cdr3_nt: TGTGCCAGCACGACCCCGACAGAAAAACTGTTTTTT; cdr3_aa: CASTTPTEKLFF
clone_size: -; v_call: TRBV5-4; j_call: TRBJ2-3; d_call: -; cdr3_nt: TGTGCCAGCAGCTTGGCAGTAGCGGAACTTAGCACAGATACGCAGTATTTT; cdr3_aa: CASSLAVAELSTDTQYF
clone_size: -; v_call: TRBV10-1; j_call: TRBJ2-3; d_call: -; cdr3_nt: TGCGCCAGCAGTGCCGAGGGCCTCACAGATACGCAGTATTTT; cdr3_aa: CASSAEGLTDTQYF
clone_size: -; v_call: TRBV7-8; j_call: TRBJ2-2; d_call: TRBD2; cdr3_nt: TGTGCCAGCAGGGGGACTAGCGGTCTCTCGGGCGGGGAGCTGTTTTTT; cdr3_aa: CASRGTSGLSGGELFF
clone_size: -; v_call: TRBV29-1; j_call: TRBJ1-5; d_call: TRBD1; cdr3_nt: TGCAGCGCGGTAGGGACAGGGGGTCAGCCCCAGCATTTT; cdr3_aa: CSAVGTGGQPQHF
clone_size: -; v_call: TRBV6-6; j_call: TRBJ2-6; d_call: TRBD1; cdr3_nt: TGTGCCAGCAGCAACCGACAGGGAGCTGGGGCCAACGTCCTGACTTTC; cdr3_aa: CASSNRQGAGANVLTF
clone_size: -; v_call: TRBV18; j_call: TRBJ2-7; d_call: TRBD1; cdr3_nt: TGTGCCAGCTCATCTACAGGGGTCATCTCCTACGAGCAGTACTTC; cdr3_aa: CASSSTGVISYEQYF
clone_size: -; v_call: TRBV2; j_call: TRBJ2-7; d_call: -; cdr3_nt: TGTGCCGCCTCTGGGGCCGGGGCCGCATATTACGAGCAGTACTTC; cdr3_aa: CAASGAGAAYYEQYF
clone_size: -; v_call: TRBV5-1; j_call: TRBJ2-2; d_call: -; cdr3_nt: TGCGCCAGCAGGAGGGATGTGGGAACCGGGGAGCTGTTTTTT; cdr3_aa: CASRRDVGTGELFF
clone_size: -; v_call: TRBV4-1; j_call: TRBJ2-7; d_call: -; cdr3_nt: TGCGCCAGCAGCCACCCCGGAAGGGGGTTCTACGAGCAGTACTTC; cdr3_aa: CASSHPGRGFYEQYF
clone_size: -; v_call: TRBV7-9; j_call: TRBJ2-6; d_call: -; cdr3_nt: TGTGCCAGCAGCGTAGGCCGGGAGACCTATTCCGGGGCCAACGTCCTGACTTTC; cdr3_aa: CASSVGRETYSGANVLTF
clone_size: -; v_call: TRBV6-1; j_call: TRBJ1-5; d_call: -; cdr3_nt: TGTGCCAGCAAGTGGCAGGGCGACTTTCAGCCCCAGCATTTT; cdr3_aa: CASKWQGDFQPQHF
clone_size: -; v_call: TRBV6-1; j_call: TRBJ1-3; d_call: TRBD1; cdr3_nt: TGTGCCAGCGGACGACAGGGGGCAGCAGGAAACACCATATATTTT; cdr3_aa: CASGRQGAAGNTIYF
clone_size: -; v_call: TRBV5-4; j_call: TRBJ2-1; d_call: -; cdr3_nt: TGTGCCAGCAGCGGAGACCCAACCGGGACAGAGCAGTTCTTC; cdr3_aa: CASSGDPTGTEQFF
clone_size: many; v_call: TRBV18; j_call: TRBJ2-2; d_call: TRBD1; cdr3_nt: TGTGCCAGCTCACCACCGATAGGGACAGGGACCGGGGAGCTGTTTTTT; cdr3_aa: CASSPPIGTGTGELFF
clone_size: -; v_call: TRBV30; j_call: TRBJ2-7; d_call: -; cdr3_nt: TGTGCCTGGAGTGTTACCCCGGACAGCTTGAGCTCCTACGAGCAGTACTTC; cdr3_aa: CAWSVTPDSLSSYEQYF
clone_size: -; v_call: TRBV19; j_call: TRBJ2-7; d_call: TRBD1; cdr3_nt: TGTGCCAGTAGTATAGAAGGACAGGGGAACTACGAGCAGTACTTC; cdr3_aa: CASSIEGQGNYEQYF
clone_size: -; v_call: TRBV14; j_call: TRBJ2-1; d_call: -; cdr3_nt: TGTGCCAGCAGCCAAGATCAACTAATAGGGCTATACAATGAGCAGTTCTTC; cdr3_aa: CASSQDQLIGLYNEQFF
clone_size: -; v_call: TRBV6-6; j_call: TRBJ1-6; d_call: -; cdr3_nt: TGTGCCAGCAGTTACAGGGTGGAGAATTCACCCCTCCACTTT; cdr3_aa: CASSYRVENSPLHF
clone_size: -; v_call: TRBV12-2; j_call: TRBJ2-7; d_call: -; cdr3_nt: TGTGCAAGTCCCGTCAGGGCGTTTAGCTCCTACGAGCAGTACTTC; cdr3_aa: CASPVRAFSSYEQYF
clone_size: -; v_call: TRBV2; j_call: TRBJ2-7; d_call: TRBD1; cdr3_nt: TGTGCCAGCAGCCGACAGGGGTCCTACGAGCAGTACTTC; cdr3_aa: CASSRQGSYEQYF
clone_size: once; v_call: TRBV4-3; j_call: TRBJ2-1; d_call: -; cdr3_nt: TGCGCCAGCAGCCAAGAGCTGAAGAATGAGCAGTTCTTC; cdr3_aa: CASSQELKNEQFF
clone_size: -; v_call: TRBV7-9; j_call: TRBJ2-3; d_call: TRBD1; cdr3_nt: TGTGCCAGCAGCCCCGCCAGGGGGTATACAGATACGCAGTATTTT; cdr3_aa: CASSPARGYTDTQYF
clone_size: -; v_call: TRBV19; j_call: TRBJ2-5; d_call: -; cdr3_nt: TGTGCCAGTAGTATAACTGCCTTTCAAGAGACCCAGTACTTC; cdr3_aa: CASSITAFQETQYF